Listed below are T cell receptor beta chains from one sample, sequenced in a study of control samples from healthy donors and cancer patients. Produced via immunoSEQ multiplex PCR; TCRdb's table is partial and in-frame only. The sample includes roughly 400,000 clones, 90% of them seen just once. Material: PBMCs. These receptors all come from a man aged 40-50 years with head and neck cancer. The CDR3 runs from the conserved cysteine through the conserved F or W. The D gene is left open where the match is weak. Clone size, where shown, is once, few, many, or a class for clones that have expanded.

V gene,J gene,clone size,D gene,CDR3 protein,CDR3 DNA
TRBV6-2/TRBV6-3,TRBJ2-3,once,TRBD2,CASSPSRFLKRGASTDTQYF,TGTGCCAGCAGCCCTTCACGATTCCTAAAGCGGGGGGCTAGCACAGATACGCAGTATTTT
TRBV5-3,TRBJ2-2,NA,NA,CARSAGLRIDYTGELFF,TGTGCCAGAAGCGCGGGACTCAGAATAGACTACACCGGGGAGCTGTTTTTT
TRBV28,TRBJ2-5,NA,TRBD2,CASSPGGLGETQYF,TGTGCCAGCAGTCCGGGGGGGCTCGGAGAGACCCAGTACTTC
TRBV25-1,TRBJ2-7,NA,TRBD1,CASSSPSDRVYEQYF,TGTGCCAGCAGTTCTCCCTCGGACAGGGTCTACGAGCAGTACTTC
TRBV4-2,TRBJ2-3,NA,NA,CASSSLTGPSTDTQYF,TGTGCCAGCAGCTCCCTCACGGGACCCAGCACAGATACGCAGTATTTT
TRBV3-1/TRBV3-2,TRBJ2-2,NA,TRBD1,CASSETGEANTGELFF,TGTGCCAGCAGTGAGACAGGGGAAGCCAACACCGGGGAGCTGTTTTTT
TRBV24-1,TRBJ2-3,NA,TRBD2,CATSATSGGEDTQYF,TGTGCCACCAGTGCTACTAGCGGGGGGGAAGATACGCAGTATTTT
TRBV6-4,TRBJ1-1,NA,NA,CASTLQAGGTEAFF,TGTGCCAGCACCTTACAGGCGGGGGGCACTGAAGCTTTCTTT
TRBV7-2,TRBJ1-4,NA,NA,CASSSIRGTANEKLFF,TGTGCCAGCAGTTCGATAAGGGGGACGGCTAATGAAAAACTGTTTTTT
TRBV30,TRBJ2-7,NA,NA,CAWSPFERFYEQYF,TGTGCCTGGAGTCCTTTCGAACGATTCTACGAGCAGTACTTC
TRBV11-3,TRBJ2-1,NA,NA,CASSWSQGSDEQFF,TGTGCCAGCAGCTGGTCGCAGGGCTCGGATGAGCAGTTCTTC
TRBV19,TRBJ2-7,few,NA,CASRVAASSSYEQYF,TGTGCCAGTAGGGTCGCGGCGAGCAGCTCCTACGAGCAGTACTTC
TRBV28,TRBJ2-1,NA,NA,CASSSFDEQFF,TGTGCCAGCAGTTCCTTCGATGAGCAGTTCTTC
TRBV7-6,TRBJ2-7,once,NA,CASSPRATYEQYF,TGTGCCAGCAGCCCCCGGGCCACCTACGAGCAGTACTTC
TRBV24-1,TRBJ2-1,NA,TRBD2,CATSDSSLAGPVKQFF,TGTGCCACCAGTGACTCTTCACTAGCGGGCCCCGTAAAGCAGTTCTTC
TRBV7-6,TRBJ2-5,NA,TRBD2,CASSPLGMLAGGRETQYF,TGTGCCAGCAGCCCACTGGGGATGCTAGCGGGAGGCCGAGAGACCCAGTACTTC
TRBV5-1,TRBJ1-1,once,NA,CASSFVGATEAFF,TGCGCCAGCAGCTTCGTGGGGGCCACTGAAGCTTTCTTT
TRBV5-1,TRBJ2-2,NA,TRBD1,CASSLGQGTGELFF,TGCGCCAGCAGCTTGGGACAGGGGACCGGGGAGCTGTTTTTT
TRBV3-1/TRBV3-2,TRBJ2-1,NA,NA,CASSQFGIVFGFLEDTYNEQFF,TGTGCCAGCAGCCAATTTGGTATCGTCTTCGGTTTCCTGGAAGACACCTACAATGAGCAGTTCTTC
TRBV18,TRBJ1-1,NA,NA,CASSDSGGTEAFF,TGTGCCAGCTCAGATTCCGGAGGCACTGAAGCTTTCTTT
TRBV6-5,TRBJ1-5,NA,NA,CASSYGGNQPQHF,TGTGCCAGCAGTTACGGGGGCAATCAGCCCCAGCATTTT
TRBV5-6,TRBJ1-6,NA,NA,CVSSWETDPNSPLHF,TGTGTCAGCAGCTGGGAGACAGACCCTAATTCACCCCTCCACTTT
TRBV28,TRBJ2-1,NA,TRBD2,CASRAGTSGYEQFF,TGTGCCAGCAGAGCCGGGACTAGCGGGTATGAGCAGTTCTTC
TRBV19,TRBJ2-7,NA,TRBD1,CASSTGQGSYEQYF,TGTGCCAGTAGTACCGGACAGGGTTCCTACGAGCAGTACTTC
TRBV30,TRBJ2-5,NA,TRBD2,CAWSRLAYSQETQYF,TGTGCCTGGAGTCGACTAGCCTACTCACAAGAGACCCAGTACTTC
TRBV6-5,TRBJ1-1,few,TRBD1,CASSKTGRYTEAFF,TGTGCCAGCAGTAAGACAGGGCGATACACTGAAGCTTTCTTT
TRBV2,TRBJ1-2,NA,NA,CASSRGLGYTF,TGTGCCAGCAGCAGGGGTTTGGGCTACACCTTC
TRBV6-2/TRBV6-3,TRBJ2-7,NA,TRBD2,CASSQLAGVYEQYF,TGTGCCAGCAGCCAACTCGCGGGGGTTTACGAGCAGTACTTC
TRBV19,TRBJ2-1,NA,TRBD2,CASSIGVAGGPHNEQFF,TGTGCCAGTAGTATAGGGGTAGCGGGAGGGCCCCACAATGAGCAGTTCTTC
TRBV19,TRBJ1-3,NA,NA,CASSTTPWRAGNTIYF,TGTGCCAGTAGTACGACCCCATGGAGGGCTGGAAACACCATATATTTT
TRBV6-5,TRBJ1-4,NA,NA,CASTTRGDEKLFF,TGTGCCAGCACAACCCGGGGGGATGAAAAACTGTTTTTT
TRBV28,TRBJ2-7,NA,NA,CASSPPLDPYEQYF,TGTGCCAGCAGTCCGCCGTTGGACCCCTACGAGCAGTACTTC
TRBV27,TRBJ1-6,NA,NA,CASSRVQNSPLHF,TGTGCCAGCAGTAGGGTGCAGAATTCACCCCTCCACTTT
TRBV28,TRBJ2-5,once,TRBD2,CASSFVSGGGETQYF,TGTGCCAGCAGTTTTGTAAGCGGGGGGGGAGAGACCCAGTACTTC
TRBV12-3/TRBV12-4,TRBJ2-1,NA,NA,CASSFVVNEQFF,TGTGCCAGCAGTTTTGTGGTCAATGAGCAGTTCTTC
TRBV3-1/TRBV3-2,TRBJ2-2,NA,NA,CASSPGFTGELFF,TGTGCCAGCAGCCCAGGGTTCACCGGGGAGCTGTTTTTT
TRBV2,TRBJ1-5,NA,TRBD1,CASSYSGTGFGQPQHF,TGTGCCAGCAGTTACTCCGGGACAGGGTTTGGTCAGCCCCAGCATTTT
TRBV29-1,TRBJ1-2,NA,NA,CSVEGAGMGGYTF,TGCAGCGTTGAAGGAGCAGGGATGGGAGGCTACACCTTC
TRBV10-1,TRBJ2-5,NA,NA,CASSDPTAPGTQYF,TGCGCCAGCAGTGACCCGACAGCCCCCGGGACCCAGTACTTC
TRBV5-4,TRBJ2-2,NA,NA,CASSLDREFTGELFF,TGTGCCAGCAGCTTGGACAGGGAGTTCACCGGGGAGCTGTTTTTT
TRBV28,TRBJ2-1,NA,NA,CASSSTSGRLDNEQFF,TGTGCCAGCAGTTCCACCTCGGGACGCCTAGACAATGAGCAGTTCTTC
TRBV28,TRBJ1-2,NA,NA,CASSSPFRGGYGYTF,TGTGCCAGCAGCTCCCCTTTTCGGGGGGGCTATGGCTACACCTTC
TRBV29-1,TRBJ2-7,NA,NA,CSVALWGGKYEQYF,TGCAGCGTAGCCCTGTGGGGGGGCAAGTACGAGCAGTACTTC